This T cell receptor (beta chain) was found in a study of esophageal squamous cell carcinoma under preoperative chemotherapy. In regard to this clonotype: Its ends do not fully match the called genes, so a read error is possible.

Time point meaning: before preoperative PTX-NDP chemotherapy. The germline V gene encodes CDR1 SGHVS and CDR2 FNYEAQ. There are 19 residues in the CDR3. MiXCR, run by TCRdb on the PCR reads, gives a single entry per CDR3 protein. The table includes tens of thousands of distinct CDR3 sequences, roughly 48% detected once. The chain joins TRBV7-6 to TRBJ2-4; D is tentatively TRBD1 or TRBD2 (6 bases each). The receptor's source is a human donor with esophageal squamous cell carcinoma. The donor label of this sample is uncertain. This sample was obtained from a patient given preoperative chemotherapy. The CDR3 coding sequence is TGTGCCAGCAGCTTGTGTCCGGCCCTCGGGGGCCGTGACCAAGACATCCAGTACTTC. It translates to CASSLCPALGGRDQDIQYF.